There are many counts of the clone carrying this T cell receptor beta chain. This record belongs to a study of T cells in Graves' hyperthyroidism and ophthalmopathy. The V and J ends lost 7 bases and 5 bases, in that order; junction bases with no gene match: 7. CDR1 and CDR2 from the germline V gene are SNHLY and FYNNEI. This CDR3 is 14 amino acids long. The CDR3 regions of TCR beta were amplified from RNA transcripts. The TCR CDR3 was amplified in a first-round RT-PCR using the HTBI primer set. TCRdb reprocessed the multiplex PCR reads with MiXCR, giving one entry per CDR3 protein. The table shows hundreds of thousands of distinct CDR3 sequences, with 45% occurring only once.

This receptor was identified in an adult man with Graves' disease, either hyperthyroidism or ophthalmopathy (not recorded which). V and J are TRBV2 and TRBJ2-5, with TRBD2 matching 10 bases. Sequencing used peripheral blood or thyroid tissue (not recorded which). In nucleotides, the CDR3 is TGTGCCAGCAAATCAGCGGGAGGGTCGGAGACCCAGTACTTC. This sequence encodes CASKSAGGSETQYF.